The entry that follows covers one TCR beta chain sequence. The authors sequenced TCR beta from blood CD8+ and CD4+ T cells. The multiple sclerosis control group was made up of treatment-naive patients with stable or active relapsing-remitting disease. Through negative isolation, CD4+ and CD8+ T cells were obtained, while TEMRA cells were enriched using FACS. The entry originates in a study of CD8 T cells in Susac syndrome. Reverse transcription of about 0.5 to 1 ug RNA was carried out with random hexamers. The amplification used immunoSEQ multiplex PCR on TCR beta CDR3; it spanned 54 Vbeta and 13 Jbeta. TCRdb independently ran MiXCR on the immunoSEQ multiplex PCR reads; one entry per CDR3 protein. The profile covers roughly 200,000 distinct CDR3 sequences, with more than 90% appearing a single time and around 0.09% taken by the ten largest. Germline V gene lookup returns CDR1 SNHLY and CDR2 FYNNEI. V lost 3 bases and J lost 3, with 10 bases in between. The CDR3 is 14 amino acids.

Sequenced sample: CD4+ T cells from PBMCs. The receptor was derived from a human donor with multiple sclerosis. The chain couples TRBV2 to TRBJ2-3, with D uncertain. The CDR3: CASSESRRTDTQYF. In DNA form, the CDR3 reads TGTGCCAGCAGTGAGTCCAGACGGACAGATACGCAGTATTTT.